The entry below describes one TCR beta chain. In germline, CDR1 is SGHAT, CDR2 FQDESV (reference sequence). The CDR3 spans 14 residues. The V end lost 3 bases, the J end lost 5 bases, and 13 bases lay between the germline ends. The data were taken from a study of Ad26.COV2.S vaccination and SARS-CoV-2 variants. About the research overall: Administration of Ad26.COV2.S was intramuscular, either once or twice 56 days apart.

Stated treatment: roughly 18 received Ad26.COV2.S at low or high dose, single or two shots; about 5 received placebo; per-sample allocation not given. Sample collection was performed on day 63 after the first vaccine or placebo injection. Vaccination employed an Ad26 vector expressing the Wuhan-strain SARS-CoV-2 spike. The data were produced by immunoSEQ multiplex PCR, yet TCRdb's version contains in-frame clones alone and is incomplete. This table has more than 250,000 clones, roughly 86% appearing once. The chain combines TRBV11-1 with TRBJ2-5; D perhaps matches TRBD1 (6 bases). The TCR originated in a person between 18 and 60 years old who received the Ad26.COV2.S COVID-19 vaccine or a placebo. The specimen comprised peripheral blood, sampled in a trial of Ad26.COV2.S vaccine versus placebo. The DNA for the CDR3 is TGTGCCAGCAGCTTCACAGGGATCCGGGAGACCCAGTACTTC. Protein: CASSFTGIRETQYF.